The sequence of this TCR beta chain was determined in a study of blood T cell repertoires in COVID-19. About the study: Acute-phase and convalescent COVID-19 samples originated in the United States, Italy and Spain. Sources were T cells, B-cell-depleted T cells, or PBMCs; the material itself was cDNA or gDNA.

In Cohort 3, a recovered donor had either two negative PCRs, clearance, or symptom resolution. Germline V gives CDR1 SGHRS, CDR2 YFSETQ. This CDR3 comprises 18 residues. V was clipped by 3 bases and J by 0 bases; unmatched bases: 6. This table comes from immunoSEQ multiplex PCR, and its TCRdb copy is limited to in-frame clones, with some not included. The sample consists of about 300,000 clones, 85% to 90% of them appearing once. The chain combines TRBV5-1 with TRBJ2-6; 10 bases align to TRBD1. The source material was PBMCs or T cells enriched from blood (not recorded which). This TCR was recovered from a man between 25 and 39 years old who had recovered from COVID-19. DNA of the CDR3: TGCGCCAGCAGCTGGGGGACAGGGGCCCTCTCTGGGGCCAACGTCCTGACTTTC. It yields the protein CASSWGTGALSGANVLTF.